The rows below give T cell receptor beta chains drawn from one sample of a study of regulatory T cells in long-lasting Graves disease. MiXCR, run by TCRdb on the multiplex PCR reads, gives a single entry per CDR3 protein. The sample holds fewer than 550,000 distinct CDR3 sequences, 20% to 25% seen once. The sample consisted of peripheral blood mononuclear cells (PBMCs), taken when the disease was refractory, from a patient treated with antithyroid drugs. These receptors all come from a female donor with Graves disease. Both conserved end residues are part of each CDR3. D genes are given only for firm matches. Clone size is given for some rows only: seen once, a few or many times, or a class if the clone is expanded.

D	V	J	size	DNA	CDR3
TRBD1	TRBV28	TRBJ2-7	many	TGTGCCAGCAGTTTTGGGACAGGGGTCCTCGAGCAGTACTTC	CASSFGTGVLEQYF
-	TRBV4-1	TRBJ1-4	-	TGCGCCAGCAGCGTTCTGATCCCCATAACTGAAAAACTGTTTTTT	CASSVLIPITEKLFF
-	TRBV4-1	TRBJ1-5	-	TGCGCCAGCAGCCGAGGATGGGATCAGCCCCAGCATTTT	CASSRGWDQPQHF
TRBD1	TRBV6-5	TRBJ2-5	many	TGTGCCAGCAGTTACGGGGCAGGGGGAGAGGAGACCCAGTACTTC	CASSYGAGGEETQYF
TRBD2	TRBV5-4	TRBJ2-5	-	TGTGCCAGCAGCCCCGGGACTAGCGGGGTCCGGGAGACCCAGTACTTC	CASSPGTSGVRETQYF
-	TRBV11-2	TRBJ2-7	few	TGTGCCAGCAGCTTAGATGAGGATTACGAGCAGTACTTC	CASSLDEDYEQYF
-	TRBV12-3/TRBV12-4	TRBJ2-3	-	TGTGCCAGCAGGGGATTCTCCACAGATACGCAGTATTTT	CASRGFSTDTQYF
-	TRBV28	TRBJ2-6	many	TGTGCCAGCAGTGGTGGCCTAGAGGGTTCTTGGTCCGGGGCCAACGTCCTGACTTTC	CASSGGLEGSWSGANVLTF
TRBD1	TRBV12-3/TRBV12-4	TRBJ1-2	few	TGTGCCAGCAGTGCACGGACAGGGTATAACTATGGCTACACCTTC	CASSARTGYNYGYTF
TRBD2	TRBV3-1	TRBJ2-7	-	TGTGCCAGCAGCCGACCGGCGGGTAGCGGGAAAACCTACGAGCAGTACTTC	CASSRPAGSGKTYEQYF
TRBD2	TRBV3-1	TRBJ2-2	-	TGTGCCAGCAGCCTAGGACTAGCGGGTATCGGGGAGCTGTTTTTT	CASSLGLAGIGELFF
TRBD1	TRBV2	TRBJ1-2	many	TGTGCCAGCAGGGCCGACAGGGAGTATGGCTACACCTTC	CASRADREYGYTF
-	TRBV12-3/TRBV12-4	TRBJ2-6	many	TGTGCCAGCAGTTCCGGGGGCCCTGGGGCCAACGTCCTGACTTTC	CASSSGGPGANVLTF
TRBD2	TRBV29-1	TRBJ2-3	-	TGCAGCGTTGATCGCGGGAGACGGACAGATACGCAGTATTTT	CSVDRGRRTDTQYF
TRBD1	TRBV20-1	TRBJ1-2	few	TGCAGTGCTAGAGATCATGGACAGGGGGACTATGGCTACACCTTC	CSARDHGQGDYGYTF
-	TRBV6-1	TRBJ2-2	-	TGTGCCAGCGCGATGAACACCGGGGAGCTGTTTTTT	CASAMNTGELFF
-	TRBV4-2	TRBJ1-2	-	TGTGCCAGCAGCCAAGAAGGATTGCCGGGAAGCTATGGCTACACCTTC	CASSQEGLPGSYGYTF
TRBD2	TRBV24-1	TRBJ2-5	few	TGTGCCACCAGTGACCAAAGGGGGACTAGCGCTACAGAGACCCAGTACTTC	CATSDQRGTSATETQYF
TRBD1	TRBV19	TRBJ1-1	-	TGTGCCAGTAGTATAGATGGACAGGGAATGGCCGAAGCTTTCTTT	CASSIDGQGMAEAFF
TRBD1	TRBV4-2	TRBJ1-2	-	TGTGCCAGCAGCCAAGATATGGGACAGGGGTATGGCTACACCTTC	CASSQDMGQGYGYTF
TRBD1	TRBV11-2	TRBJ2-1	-	TGTGCCAGCAGTTTGGGACAGGGGGCGCGAAATGAGCAGTTCTTC	CASSLGQGARNEQFF
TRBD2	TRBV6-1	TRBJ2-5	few	TGTGCCAGCAGACCAACTAGCGGGATCTGGGAGACCCAGTACTTC	CASRPTSGIWETQYF
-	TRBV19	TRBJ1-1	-	TGTGCCAGTCGATATGACGGCCTGAACACTGAAGCTTTCTTT	CASRYDGLNTEAFF
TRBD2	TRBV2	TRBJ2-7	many	TGTGCCAGCACCGGATGGAGGGGAGGGTACGAGCAGTACTTC	CASTGWRGGYEQYF
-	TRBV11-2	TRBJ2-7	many	TGTGCCAGCAGCTTAGAGGCTAGCTACGAGCAGTACTTC	CASSLEASYEQYF
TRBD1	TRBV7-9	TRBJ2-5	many	TGTGCCAGCAGCTTAGGTTCGACAGGGTCGAAGGAGACCCAGTACTTC	CASSLGSTGSKETQYF
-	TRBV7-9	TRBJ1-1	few	TGTGCCAGCAGCTTGGAGGGGGAAGGAACGACTTTCTTT	CASSLEGEGTTFF
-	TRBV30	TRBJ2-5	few	TGTGCCTGGAGTGCCCCCACGTTTAGCAAGGGGGAGACCCAGTACTTC	CAWSAPTFSKGETQYF
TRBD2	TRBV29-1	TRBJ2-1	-	TGCAGCGTTGATAAGGAGCGGGGGGGCCTTTCCTACAATGAGCAGTTCTTC	CSVDKERGGLSYNEQFF
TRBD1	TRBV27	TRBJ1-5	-	TGTGCCACCCAGAGGGGGGACAGGGCCAATCAGCCCCAGCATTTT	CATQRGDRANQPQHF
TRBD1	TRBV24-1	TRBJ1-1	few	TGTGCCACCAATCGGGACAGGGGAAAAGGGGACACTGAAGCTTTCTTT	CATNRDRGKGDTEAFF
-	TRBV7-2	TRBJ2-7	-	TGTGCCAGCAGCTTATACGACGGGACCTACGAGCAGTACTTC	CASSLYDGTYEQYF
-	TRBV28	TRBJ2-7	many	TGTGCCAGCACTTCTTCTTTCGGCGCGCAGTACTTC	CASTSSFGAQYF
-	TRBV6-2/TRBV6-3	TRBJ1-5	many	TGTGCCAGCAGTTTTCTAGGGGTGGGTCAGCCCCAGCATTTT	CASSFLGVGQPQHF
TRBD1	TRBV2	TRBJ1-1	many	TGTGCCAGCAGTCGGGACAGGGTGGTTGCTTTCTTT	CASSRDRVVAFF
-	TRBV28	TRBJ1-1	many	TGTGCCAGCAGTACCCTCAGGGGTATGAACACTGAAGCTTTCTTT	CASSTLRGMNTEAFF
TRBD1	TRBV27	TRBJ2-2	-	TGTGCCAGCAGTTTTAGACAGGGAAACACCGGGGAGCTGTTTTTT	CASSFRQGNTGELFF
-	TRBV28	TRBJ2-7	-	TGTGCCAGCAGCCCTCCGAGGCCGGCGCCCTACGAGCAGTACTTC	CASSPPRPAPYEQYF
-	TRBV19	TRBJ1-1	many	TGTGCCAGTAGAGGGTACGTGAACACTGAAGCTTTCTTT	CASRGYVNTEAFF
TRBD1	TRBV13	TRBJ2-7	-	TGTGCCGGCAGCTCGGGACAGCCCTCCTACGAGCAGTACTTC	CAGSSGQPSYEQYF
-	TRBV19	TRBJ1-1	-	TGTGCCAGTAGTATAGGATCTCAGAACACTGAAGCTTTCTTT	CASSIGSQNTEAFF
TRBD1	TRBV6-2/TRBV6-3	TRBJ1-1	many	TGTGCCAGCACCCCTGGCACAGGGGCCCGTCCTGAAGCTTTCTTT	CASTPGTGARPEAFF
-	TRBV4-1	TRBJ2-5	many	TGCGCCAGCAGCCAGTTTGGGAGAGATGAGGAGACCCAGTACTTC	CASSQFGRDEETQYF
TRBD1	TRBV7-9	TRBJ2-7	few	TGTGCCAGCAGCTCCTACGACAGGGTAGGATACGAGCAGTACTTC	CASSSYDRVGYEQYF
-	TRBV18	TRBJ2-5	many	TGTGCCAGCTCAAGAGTTCGGGAGACCCAGTACTTC	CASSRVRETQYF
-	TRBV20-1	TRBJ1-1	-	TGCAGTGCCCGTACCGAAGGGGACACTGAAGCTTTCTTT	CSARTEGDTEAFF
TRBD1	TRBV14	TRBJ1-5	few	TGTGCCAGCAGCCAAGCCGGACAGGGGTGGATTCAGCCCCAGCATTTT	CASSQAGQGWIQPQHF
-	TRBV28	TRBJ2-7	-	TGTGCCAGCAGTTCGGGAGAGAGGTACGAGCAGTACTTC	CASSSGERYEQYF